The next 13 T cell receptor beta chains were all read from a single sample in a study of T cell clonality in common variable immunodeficiency. Measured with immunoSEQ multiplex PCR; TCRdb has only the in-frame clones, and not every one. Sampling found fewer than 50,000 clones, none seen once. The sample consisted of peripheral blood mononuclear cells. The receptor source for this set is a person aged 18 to 69 in good health.

This clone was seen ten or more times. The read terminates 3 residues before the CDR3 end, so the remaining end is supplied by the germline J gene. The gene calls are TRBV2 and TRBJ2-6; D ambiguous. V lost 1 base, J lost 0 bases, and 4 bases lay in between. The CDR3 spans 15 residues. CDR1 and CDR2 from the germline V gene are SNHLY and FYNNEI. This CDR3 reads CASSEGHSGANVLTF. CDR3 DNA, as far as it was read: TGTGCCAGCAGTGAAGGGCACTCTGGGGCCAACGTC.

This clone was seen ten or more times. The sequenced part of the CDR3 DNA is TGTGCCAGCAGCCAGGGTGGTGACGGCCATGAG. Encoded protein: CASSQGGDGHE. The CDR3, in full, reads CASSQGGDGHEQFF. The chain joins TRBV11-3 to TRBJ2-1; possible D gene TRBD1, 5 bases. From the germline J gene comes the end of the CDR3, since the read stops 3 residues before it. This CDR3 has 14 residues. Between the trimmed V and J ends, which lost 5 bases and 8 bases, there was a span of 16 bases. CDR1 is SGHNT and CDR2 is YENEEA in the germline V gene.

This clone has at least ten counts. The sequenced CDR3 bases are TGTGCCAGCAGCTTTACGGGTAATGGC. It translates to CASSFTGNG. The whole CDR3 is CASSFTGNGYTF. The V and J genes are TRBV5-5 and TRBJ1-2; D uncertain. The sequence runs out 3 residues before the end of the CDR3; the remainder is reconstructed from the germline J gene. Germline assignment: CDR1 SGHKS and CDR2 YYEKEE (reference sequence). The CDR3 is 12 residues long. V was pared by 2 bases and J by 6 bases, with 8 bases between.

This clone was counted many times. The read ends 3 residues early relative to the CDR3; the germline J gene fills the gap. The V and J genes are TRBV12-3 or TRBV12-4 and TRBJ2-2, with 7 bases identical to TRBD2. J gave up 8 bases and V 6 bases, and 3 bases lay outside the gene matches. The CDR3 length is 12 residues. CDR3 sequence: CASSTSVGELFF. CDR3 DNA, as far as it was read: TGTGCCAGCAGCACTAGCGTAGGGGAG.

This clone appeared many times. With the read ending 3 residues before the CDR3 end, the germline J gene is used to fill in that end. The V and J genes are TRBV6-2 or TRBV6-3 and TRBJ1-2; no clear D. V lost 7 bases and J lost 4, with 13 bases in between. CDR1 and CDR2 (germline): MNHEY, SVGEGT. This CDR3 region has 13 residues. The CDR3 loop reads CASTSIRGYGYTF. CDR3 DNA (partial): TGTGCCAGCACCTCAATCCGGGGCTATGGC.

As concerns this clone: Just one base apart from a much larger clone, this may be a read error. With the read ending 3 residues before the CDR3 end, the germline J gene is used to fill in that end. This chain joins TRBV7-9 and TRBJ2-3; no definite D call. Looked up from germline, CDR1 is SEHNR and CDR2 is FQNEAQ (reference sequence). The CDR3 sequence is 15 residues long. CDR3 DNA, as far as it was read: TGTTCCAGCAGCTTATTTTTAAGCGGCACAGATACG. It translates to CSSSLFLSGTDT. The full CDR3 protein is CSSSLFLSGTDTQYF.

This clone was seen repeatedly, ten times or more. The read gets to within 3 residues of the CDR3 end, and the germline J gene fills in the rest. The chain combines TRBV3-1 (or the pseudogene TRBV3-2) with TRBJ2-1, with TRBD1 as a possible D gene (5 bases). The germline V gene has CDR1 LGHDT and CDR2 YNNKEL (reference sequence). CDR3 length equals 17 residues. V dropped 3 bases and J dropped 6 bases, with 21 bases sitting between them. The part of the CDR3 DNA that was read is TGTGCCAGCAGCCACGGCGATGGGGCACTTTTAGGCAATGAG. It specifies CASSHGDGALLGNE. The whole CDR3 sequence reads CASSHGDGALLGNEQFF.

Ten or more counts support this clone. Read coverage stops 3 residues before the CDR3 terminus; the germline J gene supplies the remainder. V and J are TRBV30 and TRBJ1-2; maybe TRBD1 (5 bases). This CDR3 is built from 14 residues. V gave up 4 bases and J gave up 4 bases, with 16 bases separating them. Germline V CDR1 and CDR2: GTSNPN, SVGIG (reference sequence). The CDR3: CAWTELQGGYGYTF. The CDR3 DNA, read in part, is TGTGCCTGGACCGAATTGCAGGGTGGCTATGGC.

This clone was counted only a few times. The read gets to within 3 residues of the CDR3 end, and the germline J gene fills in the rest. The rearrangement joins TRBV25-1 to TRBJ1-2; D possibly corresponds to TRBD1 (6 bases). The CDR3 spans 14 residues. Germline assignment: CDR1 MGHDK and CDR2 SYGVNS. The CDR3 loop is CASSNPGSGQGYTF. CDR3 bases read: TGTGCCAGCAGTAATCCCGGGTCCGGACAGGGC.

This clone was detected ten times or more. The observed sequence ends 3 residues before the CDR3 terminus, with the missing tail filled in from the germline J gene. V is TRBV4-2 and J is TRBJ2-2, with 15 nucleotides matching TRBD2. Losses at the gene ends were 0 bases for V and 10 bases for J; bases not matched to a gene: 6. The CDR3 has 17 amino acids. CDR1 is LGHNA and CDR2 is YNFKEQ in the germline V gene. This chain's CDR3 is CASSQDWTSGRAAELFF. CDR3 DNA (partial): TGTGCCAGCAGCCAAGACTGGACTAGCGGGAGGGCCGCGGAG.

This clone has just a few counts. A much larger clone differs from this one at a single base, so this may be a read error. The DNA ends 3 residues before the CDR3 does, and the rest of the CDR3 is filled in from the germline J gene. V is TRBV27 and J is TRBJ2-7, with 10 positions matching TRBD1. Trimming took 8 bases from V and 3 from J; bases not matched to a gene: 1. This CDR3 spans 12 amino acids. CDR1 is MNHEY and CDR2 is SMNVEV in the germline V gene (reference sequence). CDR3 DNA (partial): TGTGCCAGCGGACAGGGGGTCTACGAG. As protein: CASGQGVYE. The entire CDR3 reads CASGQGVYEQYF.

This clone was seen ten or more times. The read comes to an end 3 residues before the CDR3 does, leaving the germline J gene to fill in the end. This chain connects TRBV4-2 to TRBJ1-2; TRBD1 is a possible D gene (5 bases). CDR3 length: 15 residues. The germline V gene has CDR1 LGHNA and CDR2 YNFKEQ. Trimming removed 0 bases from V and 2 bases from J, with 10 bases in between. The CDR3 DNA, read in part, is TGTGCCAGCAGCCAAGAAGTGGGGCCGAACTATGGC. It yields the protein CASSQEVGPNYG. The CDR3 in its entirety is CASSQEVGPNYGYTF.

This clone was recorded many times. The read is 3 residues too short to cover the CDR3 end, so that end is filled in from the germline J gene. The chain has TRBV19 and TRBJ2-7; 8 bases are shared with TRBD2. Germline CDR1 LNHDA, CDR2 SQIVND (reference sequence). The junction had 5 bases not matched to a gene; V was cut back by 4 bases and J by 3 bases. The CDR3 spans 14 residues. CDR3 protein: CASSTAGTSYEQYF. CDR3 bases read: TGTGCCAGTAGTACCGCCGGGACTAGCTACGAG.